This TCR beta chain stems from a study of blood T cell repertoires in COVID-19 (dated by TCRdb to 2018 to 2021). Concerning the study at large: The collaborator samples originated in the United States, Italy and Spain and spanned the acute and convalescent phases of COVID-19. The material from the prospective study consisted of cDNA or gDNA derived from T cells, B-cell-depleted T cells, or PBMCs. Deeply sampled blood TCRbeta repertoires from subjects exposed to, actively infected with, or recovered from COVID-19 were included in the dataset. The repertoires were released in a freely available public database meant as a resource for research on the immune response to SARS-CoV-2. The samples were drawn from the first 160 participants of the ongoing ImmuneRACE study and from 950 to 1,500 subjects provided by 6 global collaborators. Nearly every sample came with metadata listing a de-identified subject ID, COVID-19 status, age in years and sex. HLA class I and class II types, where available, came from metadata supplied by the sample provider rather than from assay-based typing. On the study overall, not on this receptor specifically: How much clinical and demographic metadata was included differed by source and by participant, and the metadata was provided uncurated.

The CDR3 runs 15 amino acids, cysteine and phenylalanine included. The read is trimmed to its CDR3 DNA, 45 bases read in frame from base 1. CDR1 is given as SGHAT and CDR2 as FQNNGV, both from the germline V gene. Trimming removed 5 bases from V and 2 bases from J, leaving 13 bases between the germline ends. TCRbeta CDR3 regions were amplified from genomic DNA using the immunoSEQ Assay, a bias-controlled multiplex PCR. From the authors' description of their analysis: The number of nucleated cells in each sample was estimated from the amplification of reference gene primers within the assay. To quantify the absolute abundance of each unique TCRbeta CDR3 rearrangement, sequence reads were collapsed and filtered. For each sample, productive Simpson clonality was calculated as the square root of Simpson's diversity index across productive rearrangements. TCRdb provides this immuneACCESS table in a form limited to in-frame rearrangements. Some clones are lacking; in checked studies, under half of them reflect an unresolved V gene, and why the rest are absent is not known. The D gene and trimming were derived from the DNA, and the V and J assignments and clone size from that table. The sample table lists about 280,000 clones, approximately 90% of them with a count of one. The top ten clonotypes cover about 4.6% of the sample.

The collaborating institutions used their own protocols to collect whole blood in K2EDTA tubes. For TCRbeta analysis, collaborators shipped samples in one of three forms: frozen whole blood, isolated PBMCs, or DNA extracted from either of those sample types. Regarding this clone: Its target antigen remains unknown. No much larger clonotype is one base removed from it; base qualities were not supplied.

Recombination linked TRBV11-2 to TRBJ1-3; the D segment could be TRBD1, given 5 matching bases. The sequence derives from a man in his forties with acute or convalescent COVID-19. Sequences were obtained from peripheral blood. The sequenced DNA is TGTGCCAGCAGCCTAACCCAGGGTCCTGGAAACACCATATATTTT. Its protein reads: CASSLTQGPGNTIYF.